One and the same sample provided the 17 T cell receptor beta chains below, sequenced in a study of response to subunit inactivated influenza vaccine. TCRdb analysed the RT-PCR reads with MiXCR anew, one entry per CDR3 protein. In the table there are hundreds of thousands of distinct CDR3 sequences, around a sixth of which are singletons. The specimen comprised PBMCs from blood, sampled approximately 13 days after vaccination. The receptor source for this set is a man in his fifties or sixties who received an inactivated influenza vaccine.

The chain employs TRBV25-1 and TRBJ1-2; D is perhaps TRBD1 (6 bases). The CDR3 consists of 14 residues. V was cut by 1 base and J by 4 bases, with 10 bases left in between. Germline V gives CDR1 MGHDK, CDR2 SYGVNS. CDR3 DNA sequence: TGTGCCAGCAGTGAATGGGTGGACAGCTATGGCTACACCTTC. This encodes CASSEWVDSYGYTF.

This clonotype has ten or more counts. V is TRBV6-1 and J is TRBJ1-5, with a possible D match to TRBD1 (6 bases). The V gene lost 2 bases and the J gene lost 6 bases, with 14 bases spanning the gap. The CDR3 extends over 15 amino acids. CDR1 is MNHNS and CDR2 is SASEGT in the germline V gene. Here the CDR3 reads CASSELSRGFQPQHF. The CDR3 coding sequence is TGTGCCAGCAGTGAATTGTCGAGGGGGTTTCAGCCCCAGCATTTT.

This chain joins TRBV12-3 or TRBV12-4 and TRBJ1-1; maybe TRBD1 (5 bases). CDR3 size: 14 residues. The V and J ends lost 6 bases and 0 bases respectively, with 11 bases between them. The CDR3 region has the DNA TGTGCCAGCAGGGCAGGGTCTATGAACACTGAAGCTTTCTTT. Its translation is CASRAGSMNTEAFF.

The genes are TRBV7-9 and TRBJ2-1; 9 positions match TRBD1. The junction had 10 bases not matched to a gene; V was cut back by 5 bases and J by 8 bases. The CDR3 has 15 residues. CDR1 and CDR2 (germline): SEHNR, FQNEAQ (reference sequence). The CDR3 DNA reads as TGTGCCAGCAGCCCTAGGGGACAGGGTTTGGATGAGCAGTTCTTC. As protein: CASSPRGQGLDEQFF.

This clonotype was seen a handful of times. The junction differs from germline at one of its ends, possibly a read error. The genes are TRBV6-1 and TRBJ1-1; D remains ambiguous. The CDR3 is 13 residues long. Per germline, CDR1 MNHNS and CDR2 SASEGT. The CDR3 DNA is TGCGCAGCGTCCCGGCCCGAGGACACTGAAGCTTTCTTT. It translates to CAASRPEDTEAFF.

The chain joins TRBV5-1 to TRBJ2-7; 12 bases are a match to TRBD1. The CDR3 has 15 amino acids. Germline V gives CDR1 SGHRS, CDR2 YFSETQ. Trimming cost V 3 bases and J 6 bases; bases outside gene matches: 7. The CDR3 DNA reads TGCGCCAGCAGCTCCCCGGGACAGGGGGCAACCGAGCAGTACTTC. Amino acid sequence: CASSSPGQGATEQYF.

This clonotype was recorded a few times. The chain links TRBV6-5 to TRBJ2-7; 7 nucleotides align to TRBD2. This CDR3 is built from 14 residues. V shed 2 bases, J shed 6 bases, and the junction held 7 bases outside the gene matches. Germline V lookup: CDR1 MNHEY, CDR2 SVGAGI. CDR3 bases: TGTGCCAGCAGTTACGGGTGGGGAGGGTCCGAGCAGTACTTC. Protein product: CASSYGWGGSEQYF.

The V and J genes are TRBV4-1 and TRBJ2-5, with 13 bases matching TRBD2. Germline V gives CDR1 MGHRA, CDR2 YSYEKL. This CDR3 has 21 residues. The J segment lost 5 bases and the V segment lost 2 bases, leaving 20 bases of the junction unmatched. The CDR3 region has the DNA TGCGCCAGCAGCCAATCCCTCGGGACTAGCGGGGTACGGGGGTTGAGGGAGACCCAGTACTTC. Amino acid sequence: CASSQSLGTSGVRGLRETQYF.

This chain uses TRBV5-1 with TRBJ2-5; 11 bases are shared with TRBD1. Looked up from germline, CDR1 is SGHRS and CDR2 is YFSETQ. CDR3 length equals 15 residues. V trimming: 2 bases; J trimming: 7 bases; junction bases outside the gene matches: 7. The DNA of the CDR3 is TGCGCCAGCAGCTTAAGGACAGGGGGCGACGGGACCCAGTACTTC. Its protein product is CASSLRTGGDGTQYF.

This clonotype was observed a few times. The chain recombines TRBV5-5 with TRBJ2-7; D is possibly TRBD1 or TRBD2 (5 bases each). V lost 4 bases to trimming and J lost 2 bases, with 22 bases between them. Looked up from germline, CDR1 is SGHKS and CDR2 is YYEKEE (reference sequence). The CDR3 contains 17 residues. The CDR3 coding sequence is TGTGCCAGCAGCCCCTTTCTAATTTTCGGGGACGCCTACGAGCAGTACTTC. Amino acid sequence: CASSPFLIFGDAYEQYF.

This clonotype was observed many times. The V gene is TRBV29-1, the J gene TRBJ2-7; 10 nucleotides align to TRBD2. The CDR3 has 14 residues. V lost 5 bases and J lost 5; bases outside the gene matches: 9. Germline CDR1 SQVTM, CDR2 ANQGSEA. CDR3 protein: CSVKVSGGSDEQYF. CDR3 DNA sequence: TGCAGCGTTAAAGTTAGCGGGGGGAGCGACGAGCAGTACTTC.

This chain links TRBV11-2 with TRBJ1-2, with D uncertain. With 1 base removed from V and 6 bases from J, the gap between germline ends came to 15 bases. This CDR3 contains 15 residues. Germline CDR1 and CDR2: SGHAT and FQNNGV. The chain's CDR3 is CASSLAPPGRHGYTF. The CDR3 nucleotides read TGTGCCAGCAGCTTAGCTCCCCCTGGCCGGCATGGCTACACCTTC.

The J gene is TRBJ1-1, the V gene TRBV7-9, with D hard to call. CDR1 is SEHNR and CDR2 is FQNEAQ in the germline V gene (reference sequence). The CDR3 has 11 amino acids. Trimming left V 3 bases short and J 7 bases short, with 6 bases between. The CDR3 coding sequence is TGTGCCAGCAGCTTTTCCGTTGAAGCTTTCTTT. Protein sequence: CASSFSVEAFF. The full variable domain, rest sourced from reference TRBV7-9 and TRBJ1-1, is DTGVSQNPRHKITKRGQNVTFRCDPISEHNRLYWYRQTLGQGPEFLTYFQNEAQLEKSRLLSDRFSAERPKGSFSTLEIQRTEQGDSAMYLCASSFSVEAFFGQGTRLTVV.

This clonotype was recorded a few times. The chain uses TRBV6-2 or TRBV6-3 and TRBJ2-4; D not certain. The CDR3 consists of 15 residues. Germline V gene data show CDR1 as MNHEY and CDR2 as SVGEGT. Deletions cut 6 bases from V and 4 bases from J, with 16 bases between. The CDR3 sequence is CASSPELTRKNIQYF. The CDR3 bases are TGTGCCAGCAGCCCCGAGCTGACAAGGAAAAACATTCAGTACTTC.

This clonotype was counted between two and nine times. CDR3 bases: TGCAGCGTTTCGAGGACTAGCGGGAGCAATGAGCAGTTCTTC. It specifies CSVSRTSGSNEQFF. The V gene is TRBV29-1, the J gene TRBJ2-1; 13 nucleotides agree with TRBD2. Germline-derived CDR1 and CDR2 are SQVTM and ANQGSEA. The CDR3 has 14 amino acids. Losses at the gene ends were 5 bases for V and 6 bases for J; bases not matched to a gene: 4.

This chain joins TRBV28 and TRBJ2-5, with 9 bases lining up with TRBD1. The CDR3 sequence is 16 residues long. V was clipped by 8 bases and J by 5 bases; unmatched bases: 15. Germline V gene sequence: CDR1 MDHEN, CDR2 SYDVKM. The CDR3 nucleotides are TGTGCCAGCGTCCACCAAAGACAGGGGGTGAGGGAGACCCAGTACTTC. This codes for CASVHQRQGVRETQYF.

This clonotype was counted between two and nine times. The chain is built from TRBV11-2 and TRBJ2-3; D unclear. The CDR3 totals 15 residues. Germline values: CDR1 SGHAT, CDR2 FQNNGV. V dropped 8 bases and J dropped 2 bases, with 17 bases sitting between them. The CDR3 coding sequence is TGTGCCAGCGGTAGTGGGCAGGTAATCACAGATACGCAGTATTTT. This sequence encodes CASGSGQVITDTQYF.